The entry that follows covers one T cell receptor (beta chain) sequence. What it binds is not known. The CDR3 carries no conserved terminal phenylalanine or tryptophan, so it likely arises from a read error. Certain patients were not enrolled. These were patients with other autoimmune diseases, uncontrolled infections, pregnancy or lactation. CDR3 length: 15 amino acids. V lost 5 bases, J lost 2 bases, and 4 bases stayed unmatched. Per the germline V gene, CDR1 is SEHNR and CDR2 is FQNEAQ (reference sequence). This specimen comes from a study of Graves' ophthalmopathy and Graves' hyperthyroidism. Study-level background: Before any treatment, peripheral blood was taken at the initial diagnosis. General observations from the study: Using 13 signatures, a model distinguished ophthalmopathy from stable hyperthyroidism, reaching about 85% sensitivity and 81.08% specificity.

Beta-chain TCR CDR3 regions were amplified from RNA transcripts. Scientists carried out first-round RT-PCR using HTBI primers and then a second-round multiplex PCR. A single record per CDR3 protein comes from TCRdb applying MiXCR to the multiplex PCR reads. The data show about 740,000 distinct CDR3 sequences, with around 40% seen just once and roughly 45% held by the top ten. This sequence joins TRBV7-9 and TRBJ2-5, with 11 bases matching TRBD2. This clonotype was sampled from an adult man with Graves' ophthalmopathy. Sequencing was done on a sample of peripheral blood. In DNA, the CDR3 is TGTGCCAGCAGCCCGGGACTAGCGGAACAAGAGACCCAGTACTCC. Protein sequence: CASSPGLAEQETQYS.